This T cell receptor (beta chain) was recovered during a study of T-cell memory formation after mild COVID-19. The TCR alpha and TCR beta cDNA libraries, bearing sample barcodes and UMIs, were generated by 5'RACE using constant-segment primers. Each CDR3 protein gets one entry after TCRdb re-called the 5' RACE reads with MiXCR. The sample holds 450,000 to 700,000 distinct CDR3 sequences; about a sixth are singletons and the top ten take around 12%. CDR3 length equals 14 residues. The ends lost 4 bases at V and 2 bases at J; junction bases unmatched: 4. Per germline, CDR1 SEHNR and CDR2 FQNEAQ (reference sequence).

Sequencing was carried out using PBMCs or a T cell subset sorted from them (not recorded which). The chain employs TRBV7-9 and TRBJ1-2; 7 nucleotides align to TRBD1. The receptor was derived from an adult woman who had mild COVID-19 (a few samples of this study predate the infection). Cell type and time point are not known. The CDR3 nucleotides read TGTGCCAGCAGCTCTACAGGGGACAACTATGGCTACACCTTC. Protein product: CASSSTGDNYGYTF.